The clone carrying this TCR beta chain was counted many times. The V and J ends lost 1 base and 6 bases, in that order; junction bases with no gene match: 4. The CDR3 runs to 15 residues. These data originate in a study of T-cell reconstitution after alpha-beta-depleted transplantation in children. This sample's TCRbeta library carried unique molecular identifier barcodes. A single record per CDR3 protein comes from TCRdb applying MiXCR to the PCR reads. The data show some 550,000 distinct CDR3 sequences, roughly 18% seen once. The J gene is TRBJ2-1, the V gene TRBV12-3 or TRBV12-4; 9 nucleotides match TRBD2. The sequence was collected from a human donor who donated a stem cell graft to a child with acute lymphoblastic leukemia. The input for sequencing was PBMCs from the stem cell graft donor, taken from the stem cell graft. CDR3 loop: CASSLGLAGINEQFF. Written as DNA, the CDR3 is TGTGCCAGCAGTTTAGGTCTAGCGGGGATCAATGAGCAGTTCTTC.